The 16 T cell receptor beta chains reported below all come from one sample, sequenced in a study of blood T cell repertoires in COVID-19. Sequencing used immunoSEQ multiplex PCR; TCRdb keeps in-frame clones, though not all of them. The sample has 150,000 to 200,000 clones; about 86% are singletons. Sequencing input: peripheral blood. The origin of the receptors is a man in his sixties with acute or convalescent COVID-19.

The chain has TRBV25-1 and TRBJ2-7, with TRBD2 identical over 7 bases. This CDR3 is built from 13 residues. V was pared by 6 bases and J by 7 bases, with 9 bases of the junction left unmatched. The germline V gene has CDR1 MGHDK and CDR2 SYGVNS. CDR3 coding DNA: TGTGCCAGCAGCTTAACTAGCGAGGGGGAGCAGTACTTC. This translates into CASSLTSEGEQYF.

V is TRBV6-5 and J is TRBJ2-7, with D uncertain. Deletions cut 4 bases from V and 4 bases from J, with 5 bases between. There are 11 residues in the CDR3. Germline V gene sequence: CDR1 MNHEY, CDR2 SVGAGI. The CDR3 sequence: CASSSMYEQYF. In DNA form, the CDR3 reads TGTGCCAGCAGTTCAATGTACGAGCAGTACTTC.

The chain joins TRBV5-5 to TRBJ1-6; TRBD1 matches at 7 bases. V lost 4 bases to trimming and J lost 5 bases; unmatched junction nucleotides: 3. This CDR3 comprises 14 residues. Per germline, CDR1 SGHKS and CDR2 YYEKEE (reference sequence). The CDR3 coding sequence is TGTGCCAGCAGCCCGGGACAGCATAATTCACCCCTCCACTTT. Translating it yields CASSPGQHNSPLHF.

This rearrangement joins TRBV21-1 to TRBJ1-2. TRBV21-1 is classified as a pseudogene. The CDR3 length is 13 residues. The CDR3 nucleotides read TGTGCCGAGAGCCGGAGGGTAATACGAGGCTACACCTTC. Its protein product is CAESRRVIRGYTF.

V is TRBV29-1 and J is TRBJ2-7; TRBD2 might be the D (7 bases). Trimming took off 7 bases at V and 1 base at J, with 11 bases between the two ends. Per germline, CDR1 SQVTM and CDR2 ANQGSEA. CDR3 length equals 12 residues. The CDR3 DNA is TGCAGCGCCGAGGGGGGGTCCTACGAGCAGTACTTC. Translating it yields CSAEGGSYEQYF.

The rearrangement joins TRBV7-9 to TRBJ2-3; TRBD2 matches 8 bases. CDR1 SEHNR and CDR2 FQNEAQ come from the germline V gene (reference sequence). The V segment lost 3 bases and the J segment 0 bases; nucleotides outside the gene matches: 5. The CDR3 has 16 amino acids. CDR3 coding DNA: TGTGCCAGCAGCTTTAGCGGGGCTCTCAGCACAGATACGCAGTATTTT. Protein: CASSFSGALSTDTQYF.

This clone was counted between two and nine times. V and J are TRBV10-1 and TRBJ2-2, with D possibly being TRBD1 (5 bases). This CDR3 is 15 amino acids long. The germline V gene has CDR1 WNHNN and CDR2 SYGVQD (reference sequence). V dropped 4 bases and J dropped 1 base, with 10 bases sitting between them. CDR3 sequence reads: CASSAAQGNTGELFF. In nucleotides, the CDR3 is TGCGCCAGCAGTGCCGCGCAGGGGAACACCGGGGAGCTGTTTTTT.

The V call is TRBV2, the J call TRBJ2-7; D might be TRBD2 (5 bases). This CDR3 has 15 residues. V lost 3 bases and J 6 bases, leaving 18 bases between the germline ends. From germline, CDR1 is SNHLY and CDR2 FYNNEI. The CDR3 protein is CASSERSERVAEQYF. As DNA, the CDR3 is TGTGCCAGCAGTGAGAGGTCGGAGAGGGTAGCCGAGCAGTACTTC.

This clone turned up a few times. V usage is TRBV10-3 and J usage is TRBJ1-2; a weak D match, TRBD1 (6 bases). Trimming removed 3 bases from V and 7 bases from J, with 6 bases in between. The CDR3 is made up of 11 amino acids. CDR1 is ENHRY and CDR2 is SYGVKD in the germline V gene. The CDR3 sequence: CAISEGGGYTF. The CDR3 bases are TGTGCCATCAGTGAAGGGGGTGGCTACACCTTC.

V gene TRBV5-1 combines with J gene TRBJ1-5; D unclear. Germline assignment: CDR1 SGHRS and CDR2 YFSETQ. V was shortened by 4 bases and J by 2 bases, with 13 bases between the two germline ends. The length of the CDR3 is 15 residues. DNA for the CDR3: TGCGCCAGCAGCCCGAGCCCCCAAGGCAATCAGCCCCAGCATTTT. Protein: CASSPSPQGNQPQHF. Combining the CDR3 with reference TRBV5-1 and TRBJ1-5 gives the whole variable domain KAGVTQTPRYLIKTRGQQVTLSCSPISGHRSVSWYQQTPGQGLQFLFEYFSETQRNKGNFPGRFSGRQFSNSRSEMNVSTLELGDSALYLCASSPSPQGNQPQHFGDGTRLSIL.

The chain uses TRBV6-6 and TRBJ2-3; no reliable D call. This CDR3 comprises 14 residues. The V end was cut by 2 bases, the J end by 1 base, with 7 bases between. In germline, CDR1 is MNHNY, CDR2 SVGAGI (reference sequence). In DNA form, the CDR3 reads TGTGCCAGCAGTTACGGGCTGGGCACAGATACGCAGTATTTT. It yields the protein CASSYGLGTDTQYF.

This clone was observed a few times. This sequence joins TRBV27 and TRBJ1-6; no clear D. V lost 3 bases, J lost 7 bases, and 7 bases lay in between. Germline V gene lookup returns CDR1 MNHEY and CDR2 SMNVEV (reference sequence). The CDR3 is 13 amino acids. The CDR3 loop reads CASSFSRNSPLHF. The CDR3 coding sequence is TGTGCCAGCAGTTTTTCCCGGAATTCACCCCTCCACTTT.

The rearrangement uses TRBV12-3 or TRBV12-4 and TRBJ1-3; D gene ambiguous. The CDR3 is made up of 13 amino acids. Between the trimmed V and J ends, which lost 6 bases and 0 bases, there was a span of 6 bases. The CDR3 region is CASRLSSGNTIYF. The DNA of the CDR3 is TGTGCCAGCAGACTTAGCTCTGGAAACACCATATATTTT.

CDR3 nucleotides: TGTGCCAGCAGTTTCAGCGGGAGACCCTACAATGAGCAGTTCTTC. Residues: CASSFSGRPYNEQFF. The chain employs TRBV28 and TRBJ2-1, with 8 bases matching TRBD2. The length of the CDR3 is 15 residues. Germline CDR1 and CDR2: MDHEN and SYDVKM. V dropped 3 bases and J dropped 2; count of bases not matched to a gene: 3.

The chain couples TRBV5-1 to TRBJ1-6; 8 nucleotides agree with TRBD1. The CDR3 spans 16 residues. The germline gives CDR1 SGHRS, CDR2 YFSETQ. Losses at the gene ends were 4 bases for V and 7 bases for J; bases not matched to a gene: 10. CDR3 amino acids: CASSPTGAFGNSPLHF. The CDR3 DNA follows: TGCGCCAGCAGCCCGACAGGGGCGTTCGGGAATTCACCCCTCCACTTT.

The chain is built from TRBV4-1 and TRBJ1-6, with 7 bases aligning to TRBD1. In germline, CDR1 is MGHRA, CDR2 YSYEKL. The V and J ends lost 3 bases and 13 bases, in that order; junction bases with no gene match: 21. The CDR3 spans 18 residues. CDR3 sequence: CASSHGTVPLRELIPLHF. The CDR3 bases are TGCGCCAGCAGCCATGGGACAGTCCCACTCCGGGAATTAATCCCCCTCCACTTT.